This T cell receptor beta chain emerged from a study of response to subunit inactivated influenza vaccine. The CDR3 contains 13 residues. The V and J ends lost 5 bases and 5 bases, in that order; junction bases with no gene match: 6. Germline loops: CDR1 SQVTM, CDR2 ANQGSEA. General study points: It was the authors' suggestion that each seasonal influenza vaccination recruits few new T cells.

In its sample, this clonotype was seen a few times. No antigen is known for it. TCRdb itself ran the RT-PCR reads through MiXCR, one entry per CDR3 protein. The sample gives some 800,000 distinct CDR3 sequences, approximately 21% of which show up once; about 10% is in the top ten. The receptor's source is a middle-aged man who received an inactivated influenza vaccine. V gene TRBV29-1 combines with J gene TRBJ2-7, with 10 bases lining up with TRBD1. The sample here was PBMCs from blood, taken more than 4 days after vaccination. The CDR3 DNA is TGCAGCGTTCGGACAGGGGGAATTAACGAGCAGTACTTC. It encodes CSVRTGGINEQYF.